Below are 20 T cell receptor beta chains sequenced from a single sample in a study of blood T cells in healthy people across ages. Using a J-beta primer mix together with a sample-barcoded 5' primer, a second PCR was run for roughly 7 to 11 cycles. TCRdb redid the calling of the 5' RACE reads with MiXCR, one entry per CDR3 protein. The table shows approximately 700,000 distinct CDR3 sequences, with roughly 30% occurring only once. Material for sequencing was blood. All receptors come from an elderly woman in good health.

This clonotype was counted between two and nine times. DNA of the CDR3: TGTGCCAGTAGTCCGCGGGACAGGGCGGACGAAAAACTGTTTTTT. Residues: CASSPRDRADEKLFF. The rearrangement uses TRBV28 and TRBJ1-4; 9 nucleotides agree with TRBD1. Trimming took 9 bases from V and 8 from J; bases not matched to a gene: 13. This CDR3 comprises 15 residues. The germline V gene has CDR1 MDHEN and CDR2 SYDVKM.

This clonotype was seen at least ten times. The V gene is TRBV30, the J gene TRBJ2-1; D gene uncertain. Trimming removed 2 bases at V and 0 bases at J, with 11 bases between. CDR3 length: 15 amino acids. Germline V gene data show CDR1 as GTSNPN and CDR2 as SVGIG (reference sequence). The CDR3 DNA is TGTGCCTGGAGTTTAACTCTTAGCTCCTACAATGAGCAGTTCTTC. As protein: CAWSLTLSSYNEQFF.

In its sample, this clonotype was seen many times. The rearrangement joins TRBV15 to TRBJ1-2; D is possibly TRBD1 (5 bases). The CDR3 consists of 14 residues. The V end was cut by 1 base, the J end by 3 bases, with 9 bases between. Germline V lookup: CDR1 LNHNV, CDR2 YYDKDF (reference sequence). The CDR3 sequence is CATSRGGMDYGYTF. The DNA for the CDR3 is TGTGCCACCAGCAGAGGGGGGATGGACTATGGCTACACCTTC.

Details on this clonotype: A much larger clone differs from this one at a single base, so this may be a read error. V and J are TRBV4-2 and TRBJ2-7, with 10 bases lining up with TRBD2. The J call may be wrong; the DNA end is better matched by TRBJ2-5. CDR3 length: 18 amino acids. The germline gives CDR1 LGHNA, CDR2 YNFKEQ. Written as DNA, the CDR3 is TGTGCCAGCAGCCAAGCATTTAAGGCTAGCGGGGGCCAAGGGACCCAGTACTTC. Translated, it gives CASSQAFKASGGQGTQYF.

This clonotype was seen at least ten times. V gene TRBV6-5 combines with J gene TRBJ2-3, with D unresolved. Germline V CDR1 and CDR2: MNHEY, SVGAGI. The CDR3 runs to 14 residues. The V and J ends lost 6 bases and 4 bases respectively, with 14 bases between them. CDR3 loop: CASRQPPVADTQYF. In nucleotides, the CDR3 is TGTGCCAGCAGACAACCCCCGGTGGCAGATACGCAGTATTTT.

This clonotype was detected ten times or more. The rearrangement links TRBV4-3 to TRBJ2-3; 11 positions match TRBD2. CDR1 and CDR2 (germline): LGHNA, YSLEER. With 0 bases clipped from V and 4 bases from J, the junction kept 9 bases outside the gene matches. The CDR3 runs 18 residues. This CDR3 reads CASSQDLTSGVSADTQYF. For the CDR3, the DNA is TGCGCCAGCAGCCAAGACCTGACTAGCGGGGTTTCCGCAGATACGCAGTATTTT.

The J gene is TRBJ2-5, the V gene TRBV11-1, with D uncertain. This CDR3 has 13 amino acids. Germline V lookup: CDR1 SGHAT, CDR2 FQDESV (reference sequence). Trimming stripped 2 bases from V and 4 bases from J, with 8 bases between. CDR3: CASSLRLGETQYF. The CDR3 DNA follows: TGTGCCAGCAGCTTACGACTTGGAGAGACCCAGTACTTC.

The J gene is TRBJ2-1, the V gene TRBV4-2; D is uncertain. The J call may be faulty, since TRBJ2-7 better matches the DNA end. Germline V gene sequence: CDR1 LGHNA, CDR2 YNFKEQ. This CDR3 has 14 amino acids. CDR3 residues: CASSQESAAYEQYF. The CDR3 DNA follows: TGTGCCAGCAGCCAGGAAAGTGCCGCCTACGAGCAGTACTTC.

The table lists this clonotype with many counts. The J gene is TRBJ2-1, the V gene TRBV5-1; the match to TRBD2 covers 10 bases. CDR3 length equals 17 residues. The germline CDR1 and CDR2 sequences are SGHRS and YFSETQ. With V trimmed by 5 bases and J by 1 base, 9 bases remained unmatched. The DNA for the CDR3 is TGCGCCAGCAGAAGGGGGTCTAGCGGGGGTTCCTACAATGAGCAGTTCTTC. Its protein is CASRRGSSGGSYNEQFF.

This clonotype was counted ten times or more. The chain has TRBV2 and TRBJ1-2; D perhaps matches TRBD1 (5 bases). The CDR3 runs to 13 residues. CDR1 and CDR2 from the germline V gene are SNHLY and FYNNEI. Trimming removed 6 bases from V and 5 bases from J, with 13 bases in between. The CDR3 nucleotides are TGTGCCAGCAGCGCCGGGACCATTTATGGCTACACCTTC. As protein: CASSAGTIYGYTF.

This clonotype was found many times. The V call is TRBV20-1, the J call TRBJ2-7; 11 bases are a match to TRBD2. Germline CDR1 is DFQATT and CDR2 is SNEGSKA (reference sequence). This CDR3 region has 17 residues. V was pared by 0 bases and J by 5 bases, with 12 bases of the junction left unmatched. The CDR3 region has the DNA TGCAGTGCTAGAGATCAGGGTAGCGGGGGGGCCGACAACGAGCAGTACTTC. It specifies CSARDQGSGGADNEQYF.

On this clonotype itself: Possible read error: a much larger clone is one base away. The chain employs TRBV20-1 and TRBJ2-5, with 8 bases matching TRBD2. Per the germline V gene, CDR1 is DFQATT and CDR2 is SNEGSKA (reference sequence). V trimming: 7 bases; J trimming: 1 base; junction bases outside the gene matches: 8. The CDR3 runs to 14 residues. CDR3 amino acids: CSVTPLAAQETQYF. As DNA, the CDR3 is TGCAGTGTTACCCCACTAGCGGCCCAAGAGACCCAGTACTTC.

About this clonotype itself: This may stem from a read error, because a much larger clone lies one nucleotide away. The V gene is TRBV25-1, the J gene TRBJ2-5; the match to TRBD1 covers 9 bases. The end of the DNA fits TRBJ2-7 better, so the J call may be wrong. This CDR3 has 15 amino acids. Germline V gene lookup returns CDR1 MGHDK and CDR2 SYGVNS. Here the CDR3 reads CASRPKGTGRDEQYF. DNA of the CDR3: TGTGCCAGCAGACCCAAGGGGACAGGGCGGGACGAGCAGTACTTC.

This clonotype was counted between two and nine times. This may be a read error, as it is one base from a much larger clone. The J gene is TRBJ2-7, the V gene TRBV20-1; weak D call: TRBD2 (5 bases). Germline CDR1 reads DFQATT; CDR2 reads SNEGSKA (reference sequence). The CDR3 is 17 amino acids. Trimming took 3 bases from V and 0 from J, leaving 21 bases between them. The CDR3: CSASGGGRNSGSYEQYF. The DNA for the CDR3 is TGCAGTGCTAGTGGAGGCGGACGGAATTCCGGCTCCTACGAGCAGTACTTC.

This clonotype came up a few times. The CDR3 is CASSSPGQGKDEAFF. The CDR3 DNA reads TGTGCCAGCAGTTCCCCGGGACAGGGAAAGGATGAAGCTTTCTTT. The rearrangement joins TRBV6-2 or TRBV6-3 to TRBJ1-1, with TRBD1 matching 9 bases. With V trimmed by 4 bases and J by 7 bases, 10 bases remained unmatched. The CDR3 spans 15 residues. In germline, CDR1 is MNHEY, CDR2 SVGEGT.

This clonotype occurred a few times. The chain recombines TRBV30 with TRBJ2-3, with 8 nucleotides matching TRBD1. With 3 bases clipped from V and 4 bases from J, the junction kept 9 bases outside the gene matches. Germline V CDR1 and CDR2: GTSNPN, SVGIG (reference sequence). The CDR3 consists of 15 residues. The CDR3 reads CAWSSGQVKADTQYF. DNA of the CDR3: TGTGCCTGGAGCTCGGGACAGGTCAAGGCAGATACGCAGTATTTT.

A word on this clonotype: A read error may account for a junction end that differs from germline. CDR3 residues: CASSYRRGADMQYF. Written as DNA, the CDR3 is TGTGCCAGCAGTTACAGGCGGGGCGCAGATATGCAGTATTTT. The chain is built from TRBV6-5 and TRBJ2-3; D is possibly TRBD2 (6 bases). Germline values: CDR1 MNHEY, CDR2 SVGAGI. CDR3 length: 14 residues.

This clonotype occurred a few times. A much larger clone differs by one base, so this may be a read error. The DNA of the CDR3 is TGTGCCAGCAGCTCGGGACAGGGCAGCTATGGCTACACCTTC. The encoded protein is CASSSGQGSYGYTF. The chain has TRBV7-9 and TRBJ1-2; the match to TRBD1 covers 9 bases. J lost 4 bases, V lost 4 bases, and 4 bases had no gene match. Per the germline V gene, CDR1 is SEHNR and CDR2 is FQNEAQ (reference sequence). The CDR3 extends over 14 amino acids.

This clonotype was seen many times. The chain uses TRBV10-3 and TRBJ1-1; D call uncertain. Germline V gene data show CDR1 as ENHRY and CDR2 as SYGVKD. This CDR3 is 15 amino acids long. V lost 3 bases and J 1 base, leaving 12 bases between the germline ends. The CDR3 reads CAISDLTHGNTEAFF. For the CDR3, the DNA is TGTGCCATCAGTGACCTAACCCACGGGAACACTGAAGCTTTCTTT.

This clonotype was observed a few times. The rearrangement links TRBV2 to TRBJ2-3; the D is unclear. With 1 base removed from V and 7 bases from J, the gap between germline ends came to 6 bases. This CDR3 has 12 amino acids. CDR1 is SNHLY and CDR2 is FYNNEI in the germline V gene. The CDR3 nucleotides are TGTGCCAGCAGTGAAGGGCGGAATACGCAGTATTTT. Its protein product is CASSEGRNTQYF.